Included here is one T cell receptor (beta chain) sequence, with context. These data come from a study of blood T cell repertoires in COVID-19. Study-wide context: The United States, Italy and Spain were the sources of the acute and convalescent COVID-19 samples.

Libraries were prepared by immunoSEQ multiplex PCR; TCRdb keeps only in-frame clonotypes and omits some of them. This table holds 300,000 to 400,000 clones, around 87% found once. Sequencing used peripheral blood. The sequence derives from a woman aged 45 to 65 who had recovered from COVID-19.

This chain's CDR3 is CASSDFNQPQHF. The DNA for the CDR3 is TGTGCCAGCAGCGACTTCAATCAGCCCCAGCATTTT. The chain is built from TRBV14 and TRBJ1-5; D uncertain. Trimming left V 5 bases short and J 3 bases short, with 5 bases between. The germline CDR1 and CDR2 sequences are SGHDN and FVKESK. The CDR3 extends over 12 amino acids.